Detailed here is one T cell receptor beta chain. Its antigen is unidentified. Libraries of TCR beta came from quantitative 5'-RACE with molecular barcodes. Each CDR3 protein gets one entry after TCRdb re-called the 5' RACE reads with MiXCR. Seen here are about 90,000 distinct CDR3 sequences, roughly 8.5% observed once, and the top ten hold more than 30%. Germline V CDR1 and CDR2: GTSNPN, SVGIG (reference sequence). This CDR3 contains 16 residues. The V and J ends lost 1 base and 3 bases, in that order; junction bases with no gene match: 9. This specimen belongs to a study of CD8 T cells in ankylosing spondylitis. Study findings and constraints: Blood of patients with ankylosing spondylitis appeared to be characterized by a TCR beta motif of fewer than 10 highly homologous variants. Some of these motif variants have turned up before, in reports on reactive arthritis synovial fluid and blood. Disease-associated clones were CD8+ and fairly uncommon in peripheral blood.

Sequencing used blood, either unsorted or a sorted T cell fraction (not recorded which). The TCR sequence derives from a male donor with ankylosing spondylitis. The chain joins TRBV30 to TRBJ2-7, with TRBD2 identical over 10 bases. The CDR3 bases are TGTGCCTGGAGTGCCCCTTTAGCGGGAGGTATCTACGAGCAGTACTTC. Protein product: CAWSAPLAGGIYEQYF.